The TCR beta chain described here comes from a study of cytomegalovirus exposure and HLA in healthy donors. The overall study: Around 87 million unique TCRs, all from HLA-typed donors, were included in an early release of the data. Study results and caveats: In terms of immune exposure information, only CMV serostatus was available. Most observed TCR sequences were rare, whereas some public TCRs were detected in many donors.

From germline, CDR1 is MNHNS and CDR2 SASEGT. V trimming: 7 bases; J trimming: 5 bases; junction bases outside the gene matches: 5. CDR3 length: 14 amino acids. PCR was performed using 60 Vbeta and 13 Jbeta primers. Assay: immunoSEQ multiplex PCR; the TCRdb copy retains only in-frame clones and omits some. The sample carries about 110,000 clones, about three quarters recorded once. Healthy donors of bone marrow made up the group. Comments on this clone: Antigen specificity is unknown.

The chain couples TRBV6-1 to TRBJ2-2; 9 bases are a match to TRBD2. Material: PBMCs. The sequence was obtained from a woman aged 55-70 years in good health and CMV-seropositive. CDR3 in amino acids: CASTSTSGTGELFF. For the CDR3, the DNA is TGTGCCAGCACCTCGACTAGCGGAACCGGGGAGCTGTTTTTT.